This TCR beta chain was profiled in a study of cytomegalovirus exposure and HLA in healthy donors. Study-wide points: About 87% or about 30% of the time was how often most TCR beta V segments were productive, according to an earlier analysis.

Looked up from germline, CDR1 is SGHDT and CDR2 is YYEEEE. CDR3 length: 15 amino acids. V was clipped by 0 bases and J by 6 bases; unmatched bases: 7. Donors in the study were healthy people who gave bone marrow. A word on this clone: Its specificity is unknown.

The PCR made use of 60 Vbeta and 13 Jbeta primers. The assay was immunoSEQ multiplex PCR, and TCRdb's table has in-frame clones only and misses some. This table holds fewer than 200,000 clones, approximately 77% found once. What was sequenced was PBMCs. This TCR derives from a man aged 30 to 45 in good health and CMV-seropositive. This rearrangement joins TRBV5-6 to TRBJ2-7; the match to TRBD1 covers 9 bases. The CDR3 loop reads CASSLGRTGVAEQYF. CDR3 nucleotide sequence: TGTGCCAGCAGCTTGGGGCGGACAGGGGTGGCCGAGCAGTACTTC.